This T cell receptor (beta chain) was sequenced during a study of patients and donors after allogeneic stem cell transplantation. Germline V gene lookup returns CDR1 MNHEY and CDR2 SVGAGI. V gave up 3 bases and J gave up 6 bases; unmatched junction bases: 9. This CDR3 spans 17 amino acids. The table lists this clonotype with a few counts. MiXCR, applied by TCRdb to the RT-PCR reads, yields one record per CDR3 protein. Of roughly 180,000 distinct CDR3 sequences in the sample, around two fifths were seen once. The chain joins TRBV6-5 to TRBJ2-1, with 12 positions matching TRBD2. Sequencing was done on a sample of blood, either unsorted or a sorted T cell fraction (not recorded which). The clonotype comes from a human donor who was either an allogeneic HSCT recipient or a stem cell or donor lymphocyte infusion donor (not recorded which). It is not recorded whose cells these are; they may come from a transplant donor. The DNA of the CDR3 is TGTGCCAGCAGTTATTTGGCTGGACTAGCGGGACCCAATGAGCAGTTCTTC. Its protein is CASSYLAGLAGPNEQFF.